The T cell receptor (beta chain) described here comes from a study of blood T cell repertoires in COVID-19 (dated by TCRdb to 2020 to 2022). As for the study more broadly: Samples covering the acute and convalescent phases of COVID-19 were provided by collaborators in the United States, Italy and Spain. The material from the prospective study consisted of cDNA or gDNA derived from T cells, B-cell-depleted T cells, or PBMCs. The dataset comprised deeply sampled blood TCRbeta repertoires from subjects exposed to, actively infected with, or recovered from COVID-19. The repertoires were released in a freely available public database meant as a resource for research on the immune response to SARS-CoV-2. The samples were drawn from the first 160 participants of the ongoing ImmuneRACE study and from 1,254 subjects provided by 6 global collaborators. The sample metadata nearly always contained a de-identified subject ID, COVID-19 status, age in years and sex. Where available, HLA class I and class II types were taken from metadata supplied by the sample provider and were not determined by assay-based typing.

A word on this clone: What this receptor recognizes is not known. Within one base of it there is no much larger clone, and no base qualities were kept.

Collaborating institutions collected whole blood in K2EDTA tubes following their own protocols. For TCRbeta analysis, collaborator samples were shipped as frozen whole blood, as isolated PBMCs, or as DNA extracted from either sample type. According to the germline V gene, CDR1 reads KGHDR and CDR2 reads SFDVKD. Trimming costs V 3 bases and J 5 bases, and their ends lie 12 bases apart. The CDR3, cysteine through phenylalanine, is 14 amino acids long. The only DNA kept is the CDR3, 42 bases in frame from the first base. Results and caveats for the whole study, not just this receptor: Clinical and demographic metadata were provided uncurated, with the amount varying by source and participant.

The immunoSEQ Assay, a bias-controlled multiplex PCR, was used to amplify TCRbeta CDR3 regions from genomic DNA. On the authors' methods: Within the assay, amplification of reference gene primers was used to estimate how many nucleated cells each sample contained. To quantify the absolute abundance of each unique TCRbeta CDR3 rearrangement, sequence reads were collapsed and filtered. For each sample, productive Simpson clonality was calculated by taking the square root of Simpson's diversity index across productive rearrangements. TCRdb limited this immuneACCESS table to in-frame rearrangements with V and J called. A share of clones is missing; checked studies link under half to unresolved V genes, and the rest is unexplained. Clonal size and the V and J genes are those of that table, whereas D and trimming came from the DNA. The sample table lists 120,000 or so clones, approximately 87% of them with a count of one. The ten top clones hold more than 3.5% of the sample.

Sequenced sample: peripheral blood. This chain is built from TRBV24-1 and TRBJ1-2; possibly the D gene is TRBD1, per 6 matching bases. The clonotype was recovered from a woman between 55 and 75 years old with acute or convalescent COVID-19. The CDR3 reads CATSDPGTPYGYTF. Here is the DNA: TGTGCCACCAGTGATCCCGGGACACCTTATGGCTACACCTTC.